Listed here are 25 T cell receptor beta chains from one sample, sequenced in a study of T cell responses to AZD1222 COVID-19 vaccine (dated by TCRdb to the early 2020s). What the time point label conveys for this sample: about 28 days (+/-7) after the second vaccine dose. The library was produced with the immunoSEQ multiplex PCR assay. In its TCRdb copy, this immuneACCESS table keeps in-frame sequences only and misses some clones. Where compared with another copy, unresolved V genes explain less than half of these, and the others have no known cause. The sample table contains around 200,000 clones; only one count was recorded for around 94% of them. 1.6% of the sample lies in the top ten. Sequenced here: peripheral blood, sampled 28 days after the second AZD1222 dose. The receptor set was obtained from an adult who received the AZD1222 COVID-19 vaccine.

This chain uses TRBV5-4 with TRBJ1-4; D possibly corresponds to TRBD1 (5 bases). The germline V and J ends were trimmed by 2 bases and 5 bases, with 13 bases remaining between them. Germline V lookup: CDR1 SGHNT, CDR2 YYREEE (reference sequence). The length of the CDR3 is 15 residues. For the CDR3, the DNA is TGTGCCAGCAGCTTAAGGACACTCAAAAATGAAAAACTGTTTTTT. The encoded protein is CASSLRTLKNEKLFF.

The chain recombines TRBV6-5 with TRBJ2-7; D is unclear. V lost 2 bases and J 1 base, leaving 15 bases between the germline ends. The CDR3 runs 16 residues. Per the germline V gene, CDR1 is MNHEY and CDR2 is SVGAGI. CDR3 sequence (DNA): TGTGCCAGCAGTTACGGACCGGGTCCATCGTCCTACGAGCAGTACTTC. Amino acid sequence: CASSYGPGPSSYEQYF.

The chain has TRBV28 and TRBJ2-7, with D possibly TRBD1 on 6 matching bases. This CDR3 has 18 residues. Per germline, CDR1 MDHEN and CDR2 SYDVKM. Trimming pared 4 bases from V and 3 bases from J, leaving 25 bases between. CDR3 nucleotides: TGTGCCAGCAGTTCCCCCTCATCCGGGACAACCTCCCTCTACGAGCAGTACTTC. It codes for CASSSPSSGTTSLYEQYF.

V and J are TRBV5-1 and TRBJ2-3; 7 bases are shared with TRBD2. Germline loops: CDR1 SGHRS, CDR2 YFSETQ. The J segment lost 1 base and the V segment lost 2 bases, leaving 4 bases of the junction unmatched. This CDR3 has 15 amino acids. In nucleotides, the CDR3 is TGCGCCAGCAGCTTTTTCGCGGGAGGCACAGATACGCAGTATTTT. This codes for CASSFFAGGTDTQYF.

The chain links TRBV2 to TRBJ1-5, with D unresolved. V was pared by 2 bases and J by 1 base, with 9 bases between. CDR3 length equals 15 residues. Germline V gene lookup returns CDR1 SNHLY and CDR2 FYNNEI. This chain's CDR3 is CASSEMVGSNQPQHF. The CDR3 bases are TGTGCCAGCAGTGAAATGGTCGGGAGCAATCAGCCCCAGCATTTT.

Points on this clone: At one boundary the junction diverges from the germline segment, which might be a read error. The chain is built from TRBV7-2 and TRBJ2-3, with D perhaps TRBD1 (5 bases). CDR1 and CDR2 from the germline V gene are SGHTA and FQGNSA. The CDR3 consists of 16 residues. CDR3 DNA sequence: TGTGCCAGCACCTTACACCCGACAGTTATCACAGATACGCAGTATTTT. Amino acids: CASTLHPTVITDTQYF.

The gene calls are TRBV7-9 and TRBJ1-5; no definite D call. The length of the CDR3 is 15 residues. The V end lost 7 bases, the J end lost 0 bases, and 13 bases lay between the germline ends. Germline CDR1 SEHNR, CDR2 FQNEAQ (reference sequence). CDR3 in DNA: TGTGCCAGCACCAACAGCAGTTATAGCAATCAGCCCCAGCATTTT. Translated: CASTNSSYSNQPQHF.

This chain links TRBV19 with TRBJ1-5; D is ambiguous. CDR1 LNHDA and CDR2 SQIVND come from the germline V gene (reference sequence). Trimming removed 4 bases at V and 6 bases at J, with 13 bases between. There are 14 residues in the CDR3. CDR3 amino acids: CASSTAGISQPQHF. The CDR3 DNA reads TGTGCCAGTAGTACGGCAGGTATCAGTCAGCCCCAGCATTTT.

V usage is TRBV2 and J usage is TRBJ1-5; 8 positions match TRBD1. CDR3 length: 15 amino acids. CDR1 is SNHLY, CDR2 FYNNEI, per germline. The ends lost 2 bases at V and 4 bases at J; junction bases unmatched: 4. CDR3 coding DNA: TGTGCCAGCAGTGAATCGAGGACAGGGAATCAGCCCCAGCATTTT. The encoded protein is CASSESRTGNQPQHF.

This chain connects TRBV4-1 to TRBJ2-1, with D possibly being TRBD2 (6 bases). V was pared by 2 bases and J by 7 bases, with 18 bases between. The CDR3 is 16 residues long. Per germline, CDR1 MGHRA and CDR2 YSYEKL. CDR3: CASSQIERALGNEQFF. Written as DNA, the CDR3 is TGCGCCAGCAGCCAAATCGAGCGGGCCCTGGGGAATGAGCAGTTCTTC.

The chain uses TRBV9 and TRBJ1-2; D is unresolved. Trimming pared 0 bases from V and 8 bases from J, leaving 17 bases between. The CDR3 totals 15 residues. Germline CDR1 reads SGDLS; CDR2 reads YYNGEE. The CDR3 DNA reads as TGTGCCAGCAGCGTAGATCCGACGAGGTTTCACGGCTACACCTTC. Protein sequence: CASSVDPTRFHGYTF.

The chain uses TRBV20-1 and TRBJ2-7; D may be TRBD2 (5 bases). Germline lookup yields CDR1 DFQATT and CDR2 SNEGSKA (reference sequence). The CDR3 runs 14 residues. Trimming removed 3 bases from V and 4 bases from J, with 16 bases in between. CDR3 coding DNA: TGCAGTGCTAGTGACTATAGCAGTAGTTACGAGCAGTACTTC. Amino acids: CSASDYSSSYEQYF.

The table lists this clone with a count of one. The genes are TRBV5-1 and TRBJ2-2; D is perhaps TRBD2 (5 bases). Germline V gene sequence: CDR1 SGHRS, CDR2 YFSETQ. CDR3 length equals 15 residues. V lost 0 bases, J lost 2 bases, and 8 bases lay in between. The CDR3 nucleotides are TGCGCCAGCAGCTTGGTGGAGGTCAACACCGGGGAGCTGTTTTTT. Its translation is CASSLVEVNTGELFF.

The chain links TRBV7-2 to TRBJ2-2; no definite D call. Trimming took 5 bases from V and 0 from J, leaving 4 bases between them. This CDR3 comprises 13 residues. Germline V CDR1 and CDR2: SGHTA, FQGNSA. The CDR3 DNA reads TGTGCCAGCAGCCTTACGAACACCGGGGAGCTGTTTTTT. Its translation: CASSLTNTGELFF.

This rearrangement joins TRBV7-2 to TRBJ1-5; D is uncertain. CDR3 length equals 14 residues. Germline V lookup: CDR1 SGHTA, CDR2 FQGNSA. The V end lost 3 bases, the J end lost 2 bases, and 8 bases lay between the germline ends. This CDR3 reads CASSFRGGNQPQHF. In DNA, the CDR3 is TGTGCCAGCAGCTTCCGTGGGGGCAATCAGCCCCAGCATTTT.

The chain couples TRBV10-3 to TRBJ2-7, with D perhaps TRBD2 (6 bases). CDR3 length: 18 residues. Trimming pared 2 bases from V and 0 bases from J, leaving 20 bases between. Germline V gene sequence: CDR1 ENHRY, CDR2 SYGVKD. The CDR3 coding sequence is TGTGCCATCAGTGAGCCCACCGGGAGTAGCGGAAACTCCTACGAGCAGTACTTC. Its translation: CAISEPTGSSGNSYEQYF.

V is TRBV9 and J is TRBJ1-6; no clear D gene. Germline V gene data show CDR1 as SGDLS and CDR2 as YYNGEE. V was shortened by 9 bases and J by 5 bases, with 12 bases between the two germline ends. This CDR3 has 13 residues. The DNA for the CDR3 is TGTGCCAACACACGGAATAATAATTCACCCCTCCACTTT. Its translation is CANTRNNNSPLHF.

The chain is built from TRBV5-4 and TRBJ2-6; no definite D call. Germline CDR1 and CDR2: SGHNT and YYREEE (reference sequence). This CDR3 has 15 amino acids. V was pared by 4 bases and J by 2 bases, with 10 bases between. CDR3: CASSIPPPGANVLTF. In DNA, the CDR3 is TGTGCCAGCAGCATACCTCCCCCTGGGGCCAACGTCCTGACTTTC.

The gene calls are TRBV27 and TRBJ2-1; 7 bases line up with TRBD2. The V segment lost 6 bases and the J segment 2 bases; nucleotides outside the gene matches: 16. In germline, CDR1 is MNHEY, CDR2 SMNVEV (reference sequence). This CDR3 is built from 18 residues. The CDR3 here is CASRGGVLPSGAYNEQFF. The DNA for the CDR3 is TGTGCCAGCAGGGGCGGGGTCCTCCCTAGCGGCGCCTACAATGAGCAGTTCTTC.

The gene calls are TRBV5-6 and TRBJ1-3; D is possibly TRBD1 (6 bases). The V gene's germline CDR1 is SGHDT and CDR2 YYEEEE. The CDR3 runs to 16 residues. V lost 0 bases and J 3 bases, leaving 13 bases between the germline ends. CDR3 region: CASSLVVGGIGNTIYF. The CDR3 coding sequence is TGTGCCAGCAGCTTGGTTGTTGGGGGCATTGGAAACACCATATATTTT.

The V and J genes are TRBV4-3 and TRBJ2-3, with 9 bases that match TRBD2. This CDR3 spans 15 amino acids. Germline loops: CDR1 LGHNA, CDR2 YSLEER. J was trimmed by 0 bases and V by 4 bases; bases with no gene match: 2. Here the CDR3 reads CASSPTSGSTDTQYF. The CDR3, as DNA: TGCGCCAGCAGCCCGACTAGCGGTAGCACAGATACGCAGTATTTT.

The chain links TRBV29-1 to TRBJ2-3, with D tentatively TRBD2 (8 bases). In germline, CDR1 is SQVTM, CDR2 ANQGSEA. The CDR3 runs 14 residues. The V end was cut by 3 bases, the J end by 10 bases, with 20 bases between. The CDR3 DNA reads TGCAGCGTTGACCAGACAGGGCCGGGACTAGCGCAGTATTTT. Protein: CSVDQTGPGLAQYF.

The rearrangement uses TRBV3-1 (or the pseudogene TRBV3-2) and TRBJ1-1; no clear D. Germline values: CDR1 LGHDT, CDR2 YNNKEL (reference sequence). The CDR3 has 14 residues. Trimming removed 4 bases at V and 1 base at J, with 10 bases between. CDR3 bases: TGTGCCAGCAGCCGGATACATGCGAACACTGAAGCTTTCTTT. As protein: CASSRIHANTEAFF.

The CDR3 DNA follows: TGTGCCAGCAGCGCAGGAAGCTCCTACAATGAGCAGTTCTTC. Amino acids: CASSAGSSYNEQFF. The chain couples TRBV9 to TRBJ2-1; D is uncertain. Germline V gives CDR1 SGDLS, CDR2 YYNGEE. The V end was cut by 3 bases, the J end by 0 bases, with 7 bases between. The CDR3 spans 14 residues.

CDR3 amino acids: CASSLAGRGSTNEKLFF. Written as DNA, the CDR3 is TGCGCCAGCAGCTTGGCCGGCAGGGGGTCGACTAATGAAAAACTGTTTTTT. The chain couples TRBV5-1 to TRBJ1-4; 7 bases are shared with TRBD1. The germline CDR1 and CDR2 sequences are SGHRS and YFSETQ. With 0 bases clipped from V and 2 bases from J, the junction kept 7 bases outside the gene matches. This CDR3 comprises 17 residues.